The next 2 T cell receptor beta chains were all read from a single sample in a study of blood T cell repertoires in COVID-19 (dated by TCRdb to about 2020). The library was prepared using the immunoSEQ multiplex PCR assay. Sourced from immuneACCESS, this table was stored by TCRdb with only in-frame sequences that have V and J called. A share of the clones is absent; for the studies checked, an unresolved V gene accounts for under half, and the remainder has no known explanation. The sample includes about 53,000 clones, with 65% to 80% observed a single time. 15% of the sample goes to the ten largest clones. Sequencing used peripheral blood. These receptors all come from a human donor with active or convalescent COVID-19. The donor label of this sample is uncertain.

This clone occurred a few times. The chain employs TRBV30 and TRBJ2-3; 9 bases are a match to TRBD1. Germline CDR1 reads GTSNPN; CDR2 reads SVGIG (reference sequence). The CDR3 consists of 13 residues. Trimming cost V 4 bases and J 4 bases; bases outside gene matches: 3. CDR3 protein: CAWTGTGPDTQYF. In nucleotides, the CDR3 is TGTGCCTGGACAGGGACAGGGCCAGATACGCAGTATTTT. Drawing the rest from reference TRBV30 and TRBJ2-3, the complete variable domain is SQTIHQWPATLVQPVGSPLSLECTVEGTSNPNLYWYRQAAGRGLQLLFYSVGIGQISSEVPQNLSASRPQDRQFILSSKKLLLSDSGFYLCAWTGTGPDTQYFGPGTRLTVL.

The chain uses TRBV11-3 and TRBJ2-1; the match to TRBD1 covers 7 bases. In germline, CDR1 is SGHNT, CDR2 YENEEA. V was pared by 2 bases and J by 8 bases, with 9 bases of the junction left unmatched. This CDR3 is built from 15 residues. The CDR3 region has the DNA TGTGCCAGCAGCTTAAGGGGACAGCCGTTTGATGAGCAGTTCTTC. Its protein product is CASSLRGQPFDEQFF.